This T cell receptor beta chain was sequenced during a study of cytotoxic CD8 clonotypes in ibrutinib-treated CLL. Study summary: The subjects consisted of about eleven relapsed/refractory and around 15 treatment-naive individuals, with 17 to 18 IGHV unmutated. The authors obtained response samples at a median of around eleven months of treatment, range 6 to 36.

The V gene's germline CDR1 is SQVTM and CDR2 ANQGSEA. The CDR3 spans 15 residues. J lost 6 bases, V lost 4 bases, and 13 bases had no gene match. Genomic DNA in a quantity of roughly 2.2 micrograms was derived from cryopreserved PBMCs for TCR beta libraries. This clone came up a few times. Target depth was 1 in 200,000 to 1 in 1 million T cells, about 10x per clonotype. Some clones are missing from TCRdb's copy, which holds only in-frame ones; the method was immunoSEQ multiplex PCR. The data hold about 330,000 clones, with about 61% observed a single time. This sequence was found in a human donor with chronic lymphocytic leukemia. The chain links TRBV29-1 to TRBJ2-7; TRBD2 matches 9 bases. The starting material was PBMCs, obtained after 36 months of ibrutinib treatment. The CDR3 DNA is TGCAGCGTTGGAGTTCTCGGACTAGCGTTGGGCGAGCAGTACTTC. This sequence encodes CSVGVLGLALGEQYF.